The table lists the clone carrying this T cell receptor (beta chain) with a few counts. TCRdb reprocessed the RT-PCR reads via MiXCR and lists one record per CDR3 protein. The data hold over 150,000 distinct CDR3 sequences, with roughly 14% observed a single time. V shed 2 bases, J shed 2 bases, and the junction held 4 bases outside the gene matches. The germline gives CDR1 MNHEY, CDR2 SVGAGI. The CDR3 has 16 amino acids. This entry comes from a study of response to subunit inactivated influenza vaccine. The chain combines TRBV6-5 with TRBJ2-1, with 9 bases lining up with TRBD1. The TCR comes from a man aged 50 to 59 who received an inactivated influenza vaccine. The sample in question was CD8+ T cells sorted from PBMCs, obtained more than 4 days after vaccination. CDR3 region: CASSYVGQGTYNEQFF. The CDR3 DNA reads as TGTGCCAGCAGTTACGTGGGACAGGGCACCTACAATGAGCAGTTCTTC.